The T cell receptor beta chain under discussion was sequenced for a study of T cells in Graves' hyperthyroidism and ophthalmopathy. Study-wide points: Ophthalmopathy, as predicted by the model, came a median approximately 6.5 months after the prediction. Blood also held most thyroid clonotypes expanded beyond 0.001.

This clonotype has more than one count but fewer than ten. Its antigen is unidentified. Germline-derived CDR1 and CDR2 are MNHEY and SMNVEV (reference sequence). The CDR3 consists of 15 residues. V lost 7 bases to trimming and J lost 8 bases; unmatched junction nucleotides: 11. Researchers took RNA transcripts and amplified the TCR beta CDR3 regions from them. A set of HTBI primers served as the primers for a first-round RT-PCR of the TCR CDR3. TCRdb processed the multiplex PCR reads anew with MiXCR; each CDR3 protein has one entry. The table shows about 200,000 distinct CDR3 sequences, with 17% occurring only once.

The chain carries TRBV27 and TRBJ2-1, with 10 bases lining up with TRBD2. The sample consisted of blood. This clonotype was obtained from a woman in her forties or fifties with Graves' hyperthyroidism. In DNA form, the CDR3 reads TGTGCCAGCACCACCACTGCTAGCGGGAGTTATGAGCAGTTCTTC. This gives the protein CASTTTASGSYEQFF.